This T cell receptor (beta chain) was recovered during a study of T cells in Graves' hyperthyroidism and ophthalmopathy. TCR beta CDR3 region amplification was performed from RNA transcripts. A set of HTBI primers served as the primers for a first-round RT-PCR of the TCR CDR3. TCRdb re-analysed the multiplex PCR reads in MiXCR, keeping a single row per CDR3 protein. The data show 660,000 or so distinct CDR3 sequences, nearly 45% seen once. For the diagnoses, clinical symptoms, serum thyroxine and TRAb, thyroid ultrasound and orbital computed tomography were used. Trimming removed 5 bases at V and 3 bases at J, with 14 bases between. CDR3 size: 15 residues. Findings and limits, study-wide: Ophthalmopathy got predicted by the model a median about 6.7 months before its onset. Within blood appeared most thyroid clonotypes that had expanded above 0.001. Classification by a 13 V-J model distinguished ophthalmopathy from stable hyperthyroidism.

With respect to this clonotype: Its cognate antigen is unknown.

Source material: peripheral blood or thyroid tissue (not recorded which). This chain links TRBV12-3 or TRBV12-4 with TRBJ1-5; D unclear. The sequence derives from an adult man with Graves' disease, either hyperthyroidism or ophthalmopathy (not recorded which). The CDR3 DNA reads TGTGCCAGCAGTGGCCCCGGGCTCCACAATCAGCCCCAGCATTTT. Its protein product is CASSGPGLHNQPQHF.